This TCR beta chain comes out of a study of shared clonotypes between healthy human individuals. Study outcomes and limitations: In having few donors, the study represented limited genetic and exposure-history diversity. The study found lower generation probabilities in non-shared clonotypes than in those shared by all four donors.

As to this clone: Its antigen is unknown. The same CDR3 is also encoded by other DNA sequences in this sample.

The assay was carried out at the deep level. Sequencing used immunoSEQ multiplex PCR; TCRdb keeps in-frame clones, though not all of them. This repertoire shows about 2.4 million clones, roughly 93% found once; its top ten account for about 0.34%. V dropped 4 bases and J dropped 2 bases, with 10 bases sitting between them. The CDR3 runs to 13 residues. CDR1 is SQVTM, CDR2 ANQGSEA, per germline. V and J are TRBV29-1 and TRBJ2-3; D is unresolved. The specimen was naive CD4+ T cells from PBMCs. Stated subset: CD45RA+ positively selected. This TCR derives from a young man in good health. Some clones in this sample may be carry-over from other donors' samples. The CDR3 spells CSVGTLNTDTQYF. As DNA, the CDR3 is TGCAGCGTTGGTACTCTAAACACAGATACGCAGTATTTT.